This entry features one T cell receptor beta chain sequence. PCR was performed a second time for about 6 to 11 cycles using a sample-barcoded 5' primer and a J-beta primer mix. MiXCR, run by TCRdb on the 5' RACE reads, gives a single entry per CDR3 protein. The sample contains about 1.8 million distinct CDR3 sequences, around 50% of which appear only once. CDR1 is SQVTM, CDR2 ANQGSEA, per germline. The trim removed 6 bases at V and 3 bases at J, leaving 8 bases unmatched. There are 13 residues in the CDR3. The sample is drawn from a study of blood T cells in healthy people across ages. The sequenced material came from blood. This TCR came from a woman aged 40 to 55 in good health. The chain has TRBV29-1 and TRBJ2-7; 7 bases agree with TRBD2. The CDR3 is CSVNLAGDYEQYF. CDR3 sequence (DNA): TGCAGCGTAAACTTAGCGGGTGACTACGAGCAGTACTTC.